This entry concerns a single T cell receptor beta chain. TCRdb ran MiXCR on the reads and lists one entry per CDR3 protein. The profile shows 250,000 to 300,000 distinct CDR3 sequences, about 23% of them singletons. Germline V gives CDR1 DFQATT, CDR2 SNEGSKA (reference sequence). The trim removed 6 bases at V and 3 bases at J, leaving 13 bases unmatched. This CDR3 has 17 amino acids. These data come from a study of T cell repertoires in cytomegalovirus infection. Study information: Evidence of both CMV infection and a matching HLA type came from public TCR beta signatures.

Sequencing input: PBMCs. The rearrangement links TRBV20-1 to TRBJ2-7, with 14 bases identical to TRBD2. The receptor's source is a human donor in good health (CMV status not recorded). Some clones in this sample may be carry-over from other donors' samples. CDR3 in amino acids: CSADPGLAGGSLYEQYF. In nucleotides, the CDR3 is TGCAGTGCCGACCCCGGACTAGCGGGAGGTTCCCTCTACGAGCAGTACTTC.